The clone carrying this T cell receptor (beta chain) was recorded a few times. Its antigen is still unknown. The sample originates from a study of CD8+ T cells in alopecia areata. Extracted from the samples, RNA was reverse transcribed into cDNA to serve as the sequencing template. The protocol was immunoSEQ multiplex PCR, while the TCRdb copy is restricted to in-frame clones and leaves out a portion. This repertoire shows 200,000 or so clones, about 56% found once; its top ten account for under 5%. Sorted populations comprised CD4+ and CD8+ T cells obtained from PBMCs. Study-level findings and limits: Especially in alopecia totalis/universalis, lesional scalp showed greater clonality than normal scalp did. Alphabeta T cells residing in normal skin are also sequenced in scalp samples. Sharing of TCR sequences between patients (possibly for HLA-related reasons) was less clear than in mice.

Germline V gene lookup returns CDR1 SEHNR and CDR2 FQNEAQ (reference sequence). The V end was cut by 0 bases, the J end by 0 bases, with 6 bases between. This CDR3 comprises 16 residues. The chain couples TRBV7-9 to TRBJ1-6; D is ambiguous. The sample consisted of CD8+ T cells sorted from blood. The TCR sequence derives from a human donor in good health. CDR3: CASSLATSSYNSPLHF. The CDR3 coding sequence is TGTGCCAGCAGCTTAGCAACGAGCTCCTATAATTCACCCCTCCACTTT.